This T cell receptor (beta chain) is drawn from a study of cytomegalovirus exposure and HLA in healthy donors. General study points: In terms of immune exposure information, only CMV serostatus was available. A later analysis linked a missense variant in DCLRE1C to the trimming of TCR beta V and J genes. Upon later analysis, HLA-associated TCR beta chains proved more clonally expanded than other, equally common chains. An apparent linkage of common viral pathogens to several of the most significant clusters emerged in a later analysis.

Primers for the PCR totalled 60 Vbeta and 13 Jbeta. Method: immunoSEQ multiplex PCR; TCRdb's copy keeps in-frame clones and lacks some. Of approximately 150,000 clones listed, approximately 84% are singletons. With regard to this clone: The antigen remains unidentified.

Specimen: PBMCs. The source of this sequence is a girl aged 5 to 17 in good health and CMV-seropositive.

The CDR3 is CASSRQGTTGELFF. In nucleotides, the CDR3 is TGTGCCAGCAGTAGACAGGGTACCACCGGGGAGCTGTTTTTT. This rearrangement joins TRBV6-4 to TRBJ2-2; the match to TRBD1 covers 7 bases. With 5 bases clipped from V and 4 bases from J, the junction kept 4 bases outside the gene matches. Looked up from germline, CDR1 is MRHNA and CDR2 is SNTAGT. CDR3 length: 14 amino acids.